These 12 T cell receptor beta chains were all obtained from the same sample, sequenced in a study of technical replicates of blood from several donors. Assay used: immunoSEQ multiplex PCR; TCRdb lists only in-frame clones, some missing. The sample carries over 50,000 clones, roughly 97% recorded once. The sample comprised T cells isolated from PBMCs. These receptors came from a human donor in good health.

The J gene is TRBJ1-5, the V gene TRBV19; the D gene is possibly TRBD1 (5 bases). The CDR3 covers 14 residues. The germline CDR1 and CDR2 sequences are LNHDA and SQIVND (reference sequence). Trimming removed 3 bases from V and 4 bases from J, with 10 bases in between. CDR3 sequence reads: CASSIPDKNQPQHF. In DNA, the CDR3 is TGTGCCAGTAGTATTCCGGACAAAAATCAGCCCCAGCATTTT.

This chain connects TRBV7-3 to TRBJ1-2, with 7 bases fitting TRBD1. The CDR3 sequence is 14 residues long. Germline V lookup: CDR1 SGHTA, CDR2 FQGTGA. V gave up 6 bases and J gave up 4 bases; unmatched junction bases: 8. Here the CDR3 DNA reads TGTGCCAGCAGTTTGGACAGGAACACCTATGGCTACACCTTC. Its protein is CASSLDRNTYGYTF. The full variable domain, completed using reference TRBV7-3 and TRBJ1-2, is GAGVSQTPSNKVTEKGKYVELRCDPISGHTALYWYRQSLGQGPEFLIYFQGTGAADDSGLPNDRFFAVRPEGSVSTLKIQRTERGDSAVYLCASSLDRNTYGYTFGSGTRLTVV.

The V call is TRBV6-1, the J call TRBJ2-7; tentative D call: TRBD1 (6 bases). The CDR3 runs 15 residues. The V end lost 3 bases, the J end lost 2 bases, and 14 bases lay between the germline ends. The germline V gene encodes CDR1 MNHNS and CDR2 SASEGT. CDR3 amino acids: CASSDQGRTPYEQYF. CDR3 in DNA: TGTGCCAGCAGTGATCAGGGGAGAACTCCCTACGAGCAGTACTTC.

The V gene is TRBV6-4, the J gene TRBJ1-3, with TRBD1 matching 10 bases. After removal of 9 bases from V and 2 bases from J, the junction contained 1 base not matched to a gene. In germline, CDR1 is MRHNA, CDR2 SNTAGT. The length of the CDR3 is 13 residues. This CDR3 is CASGTGAGNTIYF. CDR3 bases: TGTGCCAGTGGGACAGGGGCTGGAAACACCATATATTTT.

Of note for this clone: The germline gene is not matched at one end of the junction; a read error may be the cause. This chain links TRBV19 with TRBJ1-2, with D possibly TRBD1 on 6 matching bases. The CDR3 is made up of 12 amino acids. Germline-derived CDR1 and CDR2 are LNHDA and SQIVND (reference sequence). CDR3 bases: TGTGCCAGTAGTATAGATCGTGACAGGCGCTTCTTC. It translates to CASSIDRDRRFF.

The chain carries TRBV5-1 and TRBJ1-5; TRBD1 agrees at 8 bases. Germline V CDR1 and CDR2: SGHRS, YFSETQ. The CDR3 sequence is 15 residues long. V dropped 1 base and J dropped 2; count of bases not matched to a gene: 2. CDR3 nucleotide sequence: TGCGCCAGCAGCTTGCCCAGGGGGCGCAATCAGCCCCAGCATTTT. It is translated as CASSLPRGRNQPQHF.

The chain carries TRBV5-1 and TRBJ2-5, with 8 nucleotides matching TRBD1. CDR1 is SGHRS and CDR2 is YFSETQ in the germline V gene. The CDR3 has 15 amino acids. V lost 3 bases, J lost 3 bases, and 7 bases stayed unmatched. The CDR3 DNA sequence: TGCGCCAGCAGCTCTCAACCGACAGGGGAAGAGACCCAGTACTTC. Its translation is CASSSQPTGEETQYF.

The chain recombines TRBV30 with TRBJ1-1, with 10 bases fitting TRBD1. The V gene end was trimmed by 0 bases and the J gene end by 10 bases; junction bases not matched to a gene: 5. This CDR3 contains 13 residues. Germline CDR1 reads GTSNPN; CDR2 reads SVGIG (reference sequence). CDR3 DNA: TGTGCCTGGAGTGTCGGACAGGGGGGTACAGCTTTCTTT. Protein product: CAWSVGQGGTAFF. Together with reference TRBV30 and TRBJ1-1, the CDR3 gives the full variable domain: SQTIHQWPATLVQPVGSPLSLECTVEGTSNPNLYWYRQAAGRGLQLLFYSVGIGQISSEVPQNLSASRPQDRQFILSSKKLLLSDSGFYLCAWSVGQGGTAFFGQGTRLTVV.

V and J are TRBV28 and TRBJ2-1, with D possibly being TRBD1 (6 bases). This CDR3 spans 14 amino acids. V lost 8 bases to trimming and J lost 5 bases, with 16 bases between them. Germline-derived CDR1 and CDR2 are MDHEN and SYDVKM. The CDR3 nucleotides are TGTGCCAGCCTTTCCGGGACAACCGACAATGAGCAGTTCTTC. Protein: CASLSGTTDNEQFF.

The chain has TRBV5-1 and TRBJ2-5; 12 bases are shared with TRBD2. The CDR3 runs 17 residues. With 0 bases clipped from V and 3 bases from J, the junction kept 6 bases outside the gene matches. Germline loops: CDR1 SGHRS, CDR2 YFSETQ. CDR3 in DNA: TGCGCCAGCAGCTTGGGGTCTCGACTAGCGGGAGAAGAGACCCAGTACTTC. Its protein product is CASSLGSRLAGEETQYF.

V and J are TRBV2 and TRBJ1-1; tentatively, D is TRBD1 (5 bases). Germline V CDR1 and CDR2: SNHLY, FYNNEI. The CDR3 contains 13 residues. V was pared by 4 bases and J by 0 bases, with 6 bases between. The CDR3 spells CASSGQLNTEAFF. CDR3 sequence (DNA): TGTGCCAGCAGTGGACAGTTGAACACTGAAGCTTTCTTT.

This sequence joins TRBV28 and TRBJ1-5, with TRBD1 as a possible D gene (5 bases). This CDR3 contains 13 residues. Germline V gives CDR1 MDHEN, CDR2 SYDVKM. V shed 6 bases and J shed 4 bases, with 10 bases lying between them. The CDR3 loop reads CASSDRPNQPQHF. In DNA form, the CDR3 reads TGTGCCAGCAGCGACAGACCTAATCAGCCCCAGCATTTT.